A selection of T cell receptor beta chains follows, all from one sample in a study of T cell changes during pregnancy in multiple sclerosis. Assay used: immunoSEQ multiplex PCR; TCRdb lists only in-frame clones, some missing. The top ten clones hold about 4.8% of a sample with 30,000 to 40,000 clones, over 85% of them seen once. The input for sequencing was CD8+ T cells from peripheral blood mononuclear cells, taken in the first trimester of pregnancy. These receptors were collected from a female donor with multiple sclerosis, enrolled in a pregnancy study. The CDR3 runs from the conserved cysteine through the conserved F or W. A D gene is named only where the DNA matches it firmly.

j_call v_call d_call cdr3_length cdr3_aa cdr3_nt
TRBJ2-1 TRBV4-1 - 15 CASSQGYSSYNEQFF TGCGCCAGCAGCCAAGGGTACAGCTCCTACAATGAGCAGTTCTTC
TRBJ1-4 TRBV28 TRBD1 13 CARKQGANEKLFF TGTGCCCGGAAACAGGGGGCTAATGAAAAACTGTTTTTT
TRBJ2-5 TRBV7-6 - 16 CASSTKRGTVQETQYF TGTGCCAGCAGCACCAAACGGGGGACAGTTCAAGAGACCCAGTACTTC
TRBJ2-7 TRBV6-5 TRBD2 13 CASSYATSVEQYF TGTGCCAGCAGTTACGCCACTAGCGTTGAGCAGTACTTC
TRBJ2-3 TRBV27 TRBD1 15 CASSRGTGWIDTQYF TGTGCCAGCAGCCGGGGGACAGGGTGGATAGATACGCAGTATTTT
TRBJ2-5 TRBV7-2 TRBD2 16 CASSLEGLAVVETQYF TGTGCCAGCAGCTTAGAAGGACTAGCGGTGGTTGAGACCCAGTACTTC
TRBJ2-2 TRBV5-4 - 15 CASSFLGDYTGELFF TGTGCCAGCAGCTTTCTAGGGGATTACACCGGGGAGCTGTTTTTT
TRBJ2-7 TRBV27 TRBD2 16 CASSLTRLAGVYEQYF TGTGCCAGCAGCCTTACCCGGCTAGCGGGAGTCTACGAGCAGTACTTC
TRBJ2-5 TRBV7-2 - 11 CASSLVRTQYF TGTGCCAGCAGCTTAGTGAGGACCCAGTACTTC
TRBJ2-7 TRBV6-5 TRBD1 14 CASSSPGQGYEQYF TGTGCCAGCAGTTCCCCGGGACAGGGCTACGAGCAGTACTTC
TRBJ2-7 TRBV6-1 TRBD1 15 CASRDGDRTNYEQYF TGTGCCAGCAGGGACGGGGACAGGACGAACTACGAGCAGTACTTC
TRBJ2-2 TRBV4-1 - 14 CASSQVRNTGELFF TGCGCCAGCAGCCAAGTTAGAAACACCGGGGAGCTGTTTTTT
TRBJ2-1 TRBV6-4 TRBD2 16 CASEPGLAGGPGEQFF TGTGCCAGCGAGCCGGGACTAGCGGGAGGGCCTGGTGAGCAGTTCTTC
TRBJ1-4 TRBV10-3 TRBD1 16 CAISEGQGGVNEKLFF TGTGCCATCAGTGAGGGGCAGGGGGGTGTTAATGAAAAACTGTTTTTT
TRBJ2-1 TRBV11-2 - 17 CASSLGGSLRGLVEQFF TGTGCCAGCAGCTTAGGGGGAAGCTTGCGAGGGCTCGTGGAGCAGTTCTTC
TRBJ2-3 TRBV7-9 TRBD2 14 CASSAGGFSDTQYF TGTGCCAGCTCGGCGGGAGGGTTCTCAGATACGCAGTATTTT